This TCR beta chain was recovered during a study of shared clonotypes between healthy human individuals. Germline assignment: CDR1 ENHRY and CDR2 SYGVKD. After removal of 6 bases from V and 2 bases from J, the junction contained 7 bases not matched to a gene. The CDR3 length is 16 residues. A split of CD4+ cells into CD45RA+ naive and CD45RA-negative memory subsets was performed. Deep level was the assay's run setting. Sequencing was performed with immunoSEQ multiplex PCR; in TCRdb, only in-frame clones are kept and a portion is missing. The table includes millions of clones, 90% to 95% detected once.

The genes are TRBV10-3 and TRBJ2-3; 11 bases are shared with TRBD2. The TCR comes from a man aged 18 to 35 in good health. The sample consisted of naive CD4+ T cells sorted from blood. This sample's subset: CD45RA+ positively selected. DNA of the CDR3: TGTGCCATCAGCCTCGGGACTAGCGGACCCACAGATACGCAGTATTTT. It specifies CAISLGTSGPTDTQYF.